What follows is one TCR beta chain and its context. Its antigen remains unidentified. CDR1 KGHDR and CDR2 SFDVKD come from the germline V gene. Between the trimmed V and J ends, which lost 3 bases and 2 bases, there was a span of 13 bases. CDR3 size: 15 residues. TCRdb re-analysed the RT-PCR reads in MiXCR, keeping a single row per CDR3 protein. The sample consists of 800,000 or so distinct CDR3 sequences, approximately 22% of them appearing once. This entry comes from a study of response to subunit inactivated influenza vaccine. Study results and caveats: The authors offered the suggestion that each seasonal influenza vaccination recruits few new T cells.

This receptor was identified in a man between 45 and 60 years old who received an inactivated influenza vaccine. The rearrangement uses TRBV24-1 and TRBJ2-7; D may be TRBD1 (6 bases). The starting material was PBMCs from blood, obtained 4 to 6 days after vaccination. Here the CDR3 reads CATSDTAGAPYEQYF. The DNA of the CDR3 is TGTGCCACCAGTGATACCGCAGGGGCCCCCTACGAGCAGTACTTC.